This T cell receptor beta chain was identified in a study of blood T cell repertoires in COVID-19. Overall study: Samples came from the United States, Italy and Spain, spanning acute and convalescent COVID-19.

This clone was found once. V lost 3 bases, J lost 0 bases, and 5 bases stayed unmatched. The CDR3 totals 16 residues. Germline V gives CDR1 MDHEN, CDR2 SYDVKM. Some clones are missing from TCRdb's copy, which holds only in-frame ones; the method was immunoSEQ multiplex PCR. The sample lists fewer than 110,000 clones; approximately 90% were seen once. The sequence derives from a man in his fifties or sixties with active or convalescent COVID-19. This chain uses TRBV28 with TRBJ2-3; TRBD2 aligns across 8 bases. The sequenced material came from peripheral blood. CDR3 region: CASSLFLAGSTDTQYF. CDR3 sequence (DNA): TGTGCCAGCAGTTTGTTTCTAGCGGGTAGCACAGATACGCAGTATTTT.